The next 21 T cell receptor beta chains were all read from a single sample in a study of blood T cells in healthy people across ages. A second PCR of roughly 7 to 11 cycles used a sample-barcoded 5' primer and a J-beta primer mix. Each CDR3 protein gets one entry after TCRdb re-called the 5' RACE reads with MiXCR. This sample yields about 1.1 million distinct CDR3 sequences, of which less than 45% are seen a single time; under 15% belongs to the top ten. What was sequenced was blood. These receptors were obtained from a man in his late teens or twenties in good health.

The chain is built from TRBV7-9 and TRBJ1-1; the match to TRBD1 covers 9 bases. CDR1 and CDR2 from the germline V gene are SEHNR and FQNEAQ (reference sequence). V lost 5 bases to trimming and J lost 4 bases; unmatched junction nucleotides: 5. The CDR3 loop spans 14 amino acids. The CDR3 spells CASSGRTGVTEAFF. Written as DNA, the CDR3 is TGTGCCAGCAGCGGTCGGACAGGGGTCACTGAAGCTTTCTTT.

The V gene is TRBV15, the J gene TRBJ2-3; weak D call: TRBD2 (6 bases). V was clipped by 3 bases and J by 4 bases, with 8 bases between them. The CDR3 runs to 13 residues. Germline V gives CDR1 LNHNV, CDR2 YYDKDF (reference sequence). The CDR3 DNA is TGTGCCACCAGCAGCGGGGGTCCAGATACGCAGTATTTT. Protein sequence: CATSSGGPDTQYF.

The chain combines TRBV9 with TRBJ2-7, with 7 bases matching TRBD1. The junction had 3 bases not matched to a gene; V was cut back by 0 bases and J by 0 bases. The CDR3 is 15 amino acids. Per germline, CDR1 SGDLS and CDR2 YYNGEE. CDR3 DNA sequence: TGTGCCAGCAGCGTAGACAGGGGTGCCTCCTACGAGCAGTACTTC. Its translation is CASSVDRGASYEQYF.

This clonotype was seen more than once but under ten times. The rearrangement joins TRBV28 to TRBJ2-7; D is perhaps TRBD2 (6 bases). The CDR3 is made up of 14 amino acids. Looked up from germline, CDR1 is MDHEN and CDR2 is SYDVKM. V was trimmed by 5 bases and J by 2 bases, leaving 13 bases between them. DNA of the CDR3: TGTGCCAGCAGTGCCGGGACTCTCACCTACGAGCAGTACTTC. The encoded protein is CASSAGTLTYEQYF.

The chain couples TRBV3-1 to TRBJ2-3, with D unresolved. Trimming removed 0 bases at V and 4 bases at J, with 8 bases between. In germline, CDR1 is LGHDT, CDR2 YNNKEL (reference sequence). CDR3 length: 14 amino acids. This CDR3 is CASSQDVRADTQYF. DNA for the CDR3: TGTGCCAGCAGCCAAGATGTCCGAGCAGATACGCAGTATTTT.

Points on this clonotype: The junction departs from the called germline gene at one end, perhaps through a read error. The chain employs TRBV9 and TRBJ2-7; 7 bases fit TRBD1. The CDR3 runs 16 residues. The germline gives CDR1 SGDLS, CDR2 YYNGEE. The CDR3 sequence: CTSSADRVGGSYEQYF. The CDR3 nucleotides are TGTACCAGCAGCGCCGACAGGGTGGGTGGATCCTACGAGCAGTACTTC.

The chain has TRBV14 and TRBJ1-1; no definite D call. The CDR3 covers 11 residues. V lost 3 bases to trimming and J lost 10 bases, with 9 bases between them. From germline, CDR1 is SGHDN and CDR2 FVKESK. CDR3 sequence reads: CASSQGFSAFF. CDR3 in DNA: TGTGCCAGCAGCCAGGGTTTCTCAGCTTTCTTT.

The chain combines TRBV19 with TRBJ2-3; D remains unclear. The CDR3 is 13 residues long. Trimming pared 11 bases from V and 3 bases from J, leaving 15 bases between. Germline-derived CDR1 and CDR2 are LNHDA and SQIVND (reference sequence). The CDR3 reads CAAGPDATDTQYF. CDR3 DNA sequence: TGTGCCGCCGGTCCAGATGCGACAGATACGCAGTATTTT.

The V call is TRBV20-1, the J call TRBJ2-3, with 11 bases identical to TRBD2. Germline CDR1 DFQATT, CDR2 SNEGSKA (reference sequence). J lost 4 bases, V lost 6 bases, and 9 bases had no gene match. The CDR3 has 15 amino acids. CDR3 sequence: CSAPSTSGASDTQYF. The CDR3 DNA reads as TGCAGTGCCCCCTCGACTAGCGGGGCTTCAGATACGCAGTATTTT.

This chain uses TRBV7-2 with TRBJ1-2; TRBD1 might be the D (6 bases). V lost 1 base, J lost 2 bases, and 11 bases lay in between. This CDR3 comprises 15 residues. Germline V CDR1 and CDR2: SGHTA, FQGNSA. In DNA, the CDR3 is TGTGCCAGCAGCTTAGAGTGGACAGAGAACTATGGCTACACCTTC. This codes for CASSLEWTENYGYTF. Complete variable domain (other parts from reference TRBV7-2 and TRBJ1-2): GAGVSQSPSNKVTEKGKDVELRCDPISGHTALYWYRQSLGQGLEFLIYFQGNSAPDKSGLPSDRFSAERTGGSVSTLTIQRTQQEDSAVYLCASSLEWTENYGYTFGSGTRLTVV.

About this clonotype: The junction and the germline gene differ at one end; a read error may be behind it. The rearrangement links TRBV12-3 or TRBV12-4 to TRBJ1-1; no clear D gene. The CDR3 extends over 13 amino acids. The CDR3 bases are TGTGCCAGCAGTTTAGTTCGGGGAACTGAAACTTTCTTT. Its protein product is CASSLVRGTETFF.

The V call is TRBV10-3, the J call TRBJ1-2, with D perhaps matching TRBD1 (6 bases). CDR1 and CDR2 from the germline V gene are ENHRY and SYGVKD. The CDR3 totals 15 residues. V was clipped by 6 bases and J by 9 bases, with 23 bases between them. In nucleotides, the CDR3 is TGTGCCATCAGAGCGTCAGGGGCGGAGGTTCAAAGCTACACCTTC. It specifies CAIRASGAEVQSYTF.

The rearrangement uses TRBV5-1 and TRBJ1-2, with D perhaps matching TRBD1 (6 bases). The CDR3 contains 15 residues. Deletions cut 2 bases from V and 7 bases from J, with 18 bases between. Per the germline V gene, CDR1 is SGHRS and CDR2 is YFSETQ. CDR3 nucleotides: TGCGCCAGCAGCTTAGAACAGGGCGGAGCTGGTGGCTACACCTTC. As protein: CASSLEQGGAGGYTF.

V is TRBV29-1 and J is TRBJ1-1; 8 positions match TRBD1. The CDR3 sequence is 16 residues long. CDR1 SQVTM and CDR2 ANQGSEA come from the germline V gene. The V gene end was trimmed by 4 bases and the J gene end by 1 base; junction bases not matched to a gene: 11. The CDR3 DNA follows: TGCAGCGTTGTAATCACCGGACAGGGAACGAACACTGAAGCTTTCTTT. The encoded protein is CSVVITGQGTNTEAFF.

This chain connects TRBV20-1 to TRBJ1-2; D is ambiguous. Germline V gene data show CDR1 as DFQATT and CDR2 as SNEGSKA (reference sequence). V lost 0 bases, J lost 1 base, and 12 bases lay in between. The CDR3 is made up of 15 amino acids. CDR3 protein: CSAREADNFNYGYTF. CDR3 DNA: TGCAGTGCTAGAGAGGCCGACAACTTTAACTATGGCTACACCTTC.

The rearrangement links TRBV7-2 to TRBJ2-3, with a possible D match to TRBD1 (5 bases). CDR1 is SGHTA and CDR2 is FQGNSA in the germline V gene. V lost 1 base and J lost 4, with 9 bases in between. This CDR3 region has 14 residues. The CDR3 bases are TGTGCCAGCAGCTTAGAGGCAGGGCCAGATACGCAGTATTTT. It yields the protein CASSLEAGPDTQYF.

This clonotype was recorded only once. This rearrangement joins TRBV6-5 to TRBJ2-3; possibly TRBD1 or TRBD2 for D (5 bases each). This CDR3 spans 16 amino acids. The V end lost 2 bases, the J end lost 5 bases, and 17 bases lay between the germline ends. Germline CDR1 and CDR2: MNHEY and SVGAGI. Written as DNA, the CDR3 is TGTGCCAGCAGTTACCGGCTCAGGGACCCGATAGATACGCAGTATTTT. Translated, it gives CASSYRLRDPIDTQYF.

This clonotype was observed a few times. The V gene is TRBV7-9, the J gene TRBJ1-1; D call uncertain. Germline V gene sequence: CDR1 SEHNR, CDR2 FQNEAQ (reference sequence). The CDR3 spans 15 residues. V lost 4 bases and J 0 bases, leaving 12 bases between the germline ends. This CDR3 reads CASSSTGVMNTEAFF. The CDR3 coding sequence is TGTGCCAGCAGCTCCACTGGGGTAATGAACACTGAAGCTTTCTTT.

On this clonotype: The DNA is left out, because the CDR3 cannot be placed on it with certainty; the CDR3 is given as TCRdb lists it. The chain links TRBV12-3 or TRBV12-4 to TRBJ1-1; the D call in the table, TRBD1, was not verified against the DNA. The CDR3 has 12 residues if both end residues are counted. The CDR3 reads CASSFGAGGAFF.

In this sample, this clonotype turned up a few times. In DNA, the CDR3 is TGTGCCACCGCGGTCGGGTCAGGGGAGACCCAGTACTTC. Its protein product is CATAVGSGETQYF. This sequence joins TRBV10-3 and TRBJ2-5; the D gene is possibly TRBD1 (5 bases). Trimming removed 10 bases from V and 5 bases from J, with 17 bases in between. The germline V gene has CDR1 ENHRY and CDR2 SYGVKD. This CDR3 spans 13 amino acids.

CDR3 sequence: CASSQGGGRQTDTEAFF. The CDR3 coding sequence is TGCGCCAGCAGCCAAGGAGGGGGTCGCCAGACCGACACTGAAGCTTTCTTT. The J gene is TRBJ1-1, the V gene TRBV4-1; the D gene is possibly TRBD1 (6 bases). V lost 1 base to trimming and J lost 3 bases, with 18 bases between them. The CDR3 totals 17 residues. Germline V gene lookup returns CDR1 MGHRA and CDR2 YSYEKL.